This T cell receptor (beta chain) originates from a study of memory CD4+ T cells and cytomegalovirus serostatus. Study results and limitations: The CMV-associated TCR signature appears largely within the CD4+ memory repertoire.

Single viable CD3+CD4+CD8-CD45RO+ cells were sorted as the memory CD4+ T cells. Repertoires were generated with immunoSEQ multiplex PCR, while TCRdb's copy carries only in-frame clones and drops some. The sample has about 75,000 clones; roughly 80% are singletons. CDR1 is LGHNT, CDR2 FRNRAP, per germline. The CDR3 runs 14 residues. The V end was cut by 3 bases, the J end by 5 bases, with 13 bases between. This clone was detected only once. Its antigen is still unknown. The V call is TRBV12-5, the J call TRBJ1-2; D call uncertain. This sequence originates from an adult in good health and CMV-seropositive. Sample: memory CD4+ T cells from blood. This chain's CDR3 is CASGLKGTRYGYTF. CDR3 bases: TGTGCTAGTGGTTTAAAGGGAACGAGGTATGGCTACACCTTC.